Listed below are T cell receptor beta chains from one sample, sequenced in a study of breast tumors, draining lymph nodes, adjacent tissues. TCRdb used MiXCR to reprocess the multiplex PCR reads, holding one entry per CDR3 protein. The sample contains 200,000 to 250,000 distinct CDR3 sequences, less than 45% of which appear only once. Sequenced material: axillary lymph node tissue. All receptors come from a female donor with breast cancer. Some clones in this sample may be carry-over from other donors' samples. Both conserved end residues are trimmed from each CDR3.

v_gene	j_gene	CDR3aa
TRBV14	TRBJ2-7	ASSQDAGYSYEQY
TRBV5-1	TRBJ1-1	ASSLGNGDTEAF
TRBV6-1	TRBJ2-7	ASRTGVAGGRSSYEQH
TRBV29-1	TRBJ1-1	SVTTGRDTEAF
TRBV7-9	TRBJ1-3	ASSQGQHGNTIY
TRBV4-3	TRBJ2-6	ASSPSQGLSGANVLT
TRBV4-3	TRBJ2-5	ASSQVGGETQY
TRBV7-3	TRBJ2-5	ASSLTAQETQY
TRBV6-6	TRBJ2-1	ASSEYGRANEQF
TRBV7-2	TRBJ1-4	ASSPSFTAANEKLF
TRBV9	TRBJ1-2	ARTGEGYGYT
TRBV7-2	TRBJ1-3	ASSPQKGGNTIY
TRBV5-1	TRBJ2-3	ASSLGPRTSGDTQY
TRBV5-1	TRBJ1-1	ASSIRQDSNTEAF
TRBV19	TRBJ1-6	ASNPGRVNSPLH
TRBV4-3	TRBJ1-2	ASSQGGRNYGYT
TRBV5-6	TRBJ1-3	ASSHRVVTGNTIY
TRBV28	TRBJ1-2	ASSTGTPYGYT
TRBV4-2	TRBJ1-6	ASSPETGLNSPLH
TRBV7-3	TRBJ1-2	ASSLTSTEGYT
TRBV25-1	TRBJ1-5	ASSDGQRYQPQH
TRBV6-1	TRBJ2-5	ASSEIAVGETQY
TRBV2	TRBJ1-1	ASKGQMNTEAF
TRBV10-3	TRBJ2-7	AISESGQFYYEQY
TRBV11-3	TRBJ2-7	ASSAIYEQY
TRBV2	TRBJ2-3	ASSLSTTSTDTQY
TRBV29-1	TRBJ2-7	SVAGAAEQY
TRBV7-6	TRBJ1-1	ASSLAQTNTEAF
TRBV6-1	TRBJ1-4	ASSEGHFLTNEKLF
TRBV15	TRBJ1-5	AASRDAQPQH
TRBV24-1	TRBJ2-1	ATSEQGSSYNEQF
TRBV28	TRBJ1-2	ASSLPAAQVRGYT
TRBV2	TRBJ2-7	ASSNRGSSYEQY
TRBV11-3	TRBJ1-1	ASSLQGSDTEAF
TRBV4-3	TRBJ1-6	ASSQDPGRNSPLH
TRBV20-1	TRBJ2-6	SVGTGVSGANVLT
TRBV7-2	TRBJ2-2	ASNRLAGGPYGELF
TRBV6-6	TRBJ2-3	ASTITSVLTDTQY
TRBV7-7	TRBJ2-5	ASSPGQGALETQY
TRBV10-3	TRBJ2-1	AIRMGGTADNEQF
TRBV20-1	TRBJ2-5	SARLPSLAGPIQETQY
TRBV20-1	TRBJ2-1	SARLGTSSYNEQF
TRBV6-5	TRBJ2-3	ASSYRAGVDTQY
TRBV5-1	TRBJ2-3	ASSLGLASTDTQY
TRBV7-9	TRBJ1-5	ASTLGNQPQH
TRBV15	TRBJ2-1	ATSSFSGTGGYNEQF